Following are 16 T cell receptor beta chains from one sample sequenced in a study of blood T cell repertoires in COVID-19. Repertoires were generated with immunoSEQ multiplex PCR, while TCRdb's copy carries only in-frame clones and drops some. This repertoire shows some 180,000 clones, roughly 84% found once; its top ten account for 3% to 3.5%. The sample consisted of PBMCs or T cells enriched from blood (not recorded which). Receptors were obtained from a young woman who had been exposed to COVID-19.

CDR3 protein: CASSLVTAGELKKTQYF. The CDR3 DNA sequence: TGTGCCAGCAGCTTGGTTACAGCGGGGGAGTTAAAGAAGACCCAGTACTTC. The chain combines TRBV5-8 with TRBJ2-5; 8 bases line up with TRBD2. J was trimmed by 6 bases and V by 0 bases; bases with no gene match: 13. Germline V gene lookup returns CDR1 SGHTS and CDR2 YDEGEE. CDR3 length: 17 residues.

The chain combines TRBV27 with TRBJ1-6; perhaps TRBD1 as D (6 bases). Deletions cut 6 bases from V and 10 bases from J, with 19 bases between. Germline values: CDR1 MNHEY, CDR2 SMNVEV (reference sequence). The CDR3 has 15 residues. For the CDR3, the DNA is TGTGCCAGCAGCCGCCGGACAGACTTGAGCTCACCCCTCCACTTT. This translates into CASSRRTDLSSPLHF.

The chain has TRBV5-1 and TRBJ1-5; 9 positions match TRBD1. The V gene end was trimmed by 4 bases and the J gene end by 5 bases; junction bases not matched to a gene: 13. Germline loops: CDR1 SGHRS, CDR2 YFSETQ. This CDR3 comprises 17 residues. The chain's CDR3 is CASSLGGGTGKDQPQHF. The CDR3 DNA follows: TGCGCCAGCAGCCTGGGGGGCGGGACAGGGAAGGATCAGCCCCAGCATTTT.

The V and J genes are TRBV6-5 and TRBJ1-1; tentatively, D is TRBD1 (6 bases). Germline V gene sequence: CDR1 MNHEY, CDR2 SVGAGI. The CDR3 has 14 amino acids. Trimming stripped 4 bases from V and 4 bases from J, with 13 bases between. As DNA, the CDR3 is TGTGCCAGCAGTTCCCCGGCAGGGGCCACTGAAGCTTTCTTT. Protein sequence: CASSSPAGATEAFF.

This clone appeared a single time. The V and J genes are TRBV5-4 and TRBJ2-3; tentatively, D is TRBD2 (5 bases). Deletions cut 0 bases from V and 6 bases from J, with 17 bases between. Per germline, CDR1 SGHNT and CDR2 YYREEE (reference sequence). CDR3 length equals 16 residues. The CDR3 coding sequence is TGTGCCAGCAGCTTGGGAATACCTAGCCCCTCGGATACGCAGTATTTT. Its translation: CASSLGIPSPSDTQYF.

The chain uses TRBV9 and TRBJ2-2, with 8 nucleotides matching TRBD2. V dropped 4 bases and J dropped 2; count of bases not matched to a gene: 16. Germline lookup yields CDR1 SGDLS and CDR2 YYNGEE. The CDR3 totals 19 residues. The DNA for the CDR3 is TGTGCCAGCAGCCTCAGAGGGGGGGGCGGGGGGCTAAACACCGGGGAGCTGTTTTTT. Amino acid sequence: CASSLRGGGGGLNTGELFF.

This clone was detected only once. The CDR3 DNA reads TGTGCCAGCAGCCAAGTGGGGCAGGGCTACACCTTC. Encoded protein: CASSQVGQGYTF. The rearrangement joins TRBV3-1 (or the pseudogene TRBV3-2) to TRBJ1-2; possibly TRBD1 for D (5 bases). Germline V gives CDR1 LGHDT, CDR2 YNNKEL (reference sequence). Trimming took 1 base from V and 8 from J, leaving 8 bases between them. This CDR3 has 12 residues.

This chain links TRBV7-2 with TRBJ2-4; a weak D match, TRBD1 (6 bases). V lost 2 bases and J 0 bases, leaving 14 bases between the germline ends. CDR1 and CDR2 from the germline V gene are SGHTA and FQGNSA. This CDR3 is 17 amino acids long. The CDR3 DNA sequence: TGTGCCAGCAGCTTACCGGACAGTTACCTAGCCAAAAACATTCAGTACTTC. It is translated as CASSLPDSYLAKNIQYF.

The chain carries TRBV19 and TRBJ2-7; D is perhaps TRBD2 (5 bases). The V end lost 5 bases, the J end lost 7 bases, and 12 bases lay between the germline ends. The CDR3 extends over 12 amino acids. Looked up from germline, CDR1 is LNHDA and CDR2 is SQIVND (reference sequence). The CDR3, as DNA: TGTGCCAGTAGTTACTCACGAGGGGAGCAGTACTTC. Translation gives CASSYSRGEQYF.

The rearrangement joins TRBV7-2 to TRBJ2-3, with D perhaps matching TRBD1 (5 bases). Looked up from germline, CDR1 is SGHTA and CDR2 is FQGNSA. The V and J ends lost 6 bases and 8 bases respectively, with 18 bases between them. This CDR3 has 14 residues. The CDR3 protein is CASSSQGRVVTQYF. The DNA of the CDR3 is TGTGCCAGCAGTTCCCAAGGCAGGGTGGTTACGCAGTATTTT.

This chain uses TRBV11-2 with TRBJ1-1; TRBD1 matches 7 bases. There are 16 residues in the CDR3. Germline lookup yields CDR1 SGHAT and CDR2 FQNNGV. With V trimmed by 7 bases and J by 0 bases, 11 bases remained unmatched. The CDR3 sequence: CASNRLDRTMNTEAFF. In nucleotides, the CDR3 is TGTGCCAGCAACCGACTGGACAGGACTATGAACACTGAAGCTTTCTTT.

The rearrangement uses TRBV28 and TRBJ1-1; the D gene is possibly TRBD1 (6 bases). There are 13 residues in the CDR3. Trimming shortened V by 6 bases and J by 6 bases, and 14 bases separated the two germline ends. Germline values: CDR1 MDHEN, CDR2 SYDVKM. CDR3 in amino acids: CASRTGGRAEAFF. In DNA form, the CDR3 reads TGTGCCAGCAGGACAGGCGGGCGGGCTGAAGCTTTCTTT. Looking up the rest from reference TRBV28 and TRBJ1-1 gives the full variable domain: DVKVTQSSRYLVKRTGEKVFLECVQDMDHENMFWYRQDPGLGLRLIYFSYDVKMKEKGDIPEGYSVSREKKERFSLILESASTNQTSMYLCASRTGGRAEAFFGQGTRLTVV.

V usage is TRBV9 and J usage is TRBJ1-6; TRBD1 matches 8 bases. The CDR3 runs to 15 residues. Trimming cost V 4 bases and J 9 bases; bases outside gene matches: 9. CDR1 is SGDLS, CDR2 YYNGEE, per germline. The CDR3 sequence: CASSIQGVGSSPLHF. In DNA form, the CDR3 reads TGTGCCAGCAGCATACAGGGGGTTGGGAGTTCACCCCTCCACTTT.

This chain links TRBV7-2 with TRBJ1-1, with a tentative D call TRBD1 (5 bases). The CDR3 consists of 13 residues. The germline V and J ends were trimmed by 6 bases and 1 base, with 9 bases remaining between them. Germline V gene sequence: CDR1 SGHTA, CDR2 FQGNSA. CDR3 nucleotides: TGTGCCAGCAGAGTCGACAGGAACACTGAAGCTTTCTTT. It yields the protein CASRVDRNTEAFF.

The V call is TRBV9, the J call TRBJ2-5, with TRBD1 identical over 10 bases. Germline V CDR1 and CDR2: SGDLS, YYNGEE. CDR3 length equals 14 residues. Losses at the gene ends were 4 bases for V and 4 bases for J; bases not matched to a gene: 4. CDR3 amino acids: CASSLGDRGETQYF. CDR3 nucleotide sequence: TGTGCCAGCAGCCTAGGGGACAGGGGAGAGACCCAGTACTTC.

DNA of the CDR3: TGTGCCAGCAGCCGTACGACAGGGGGCCCGAACACCGGGGAGCTGTTTTTT. Its translation is CASSRTTGGPNTGELFF. The chain uses TRBV12-1 and TRBJ2-2; no check of the table's D call, TRBD1, against the DNA was made. TRBV12-1 corresponds to a pseudogene. The CDR3 runs 17 residues.